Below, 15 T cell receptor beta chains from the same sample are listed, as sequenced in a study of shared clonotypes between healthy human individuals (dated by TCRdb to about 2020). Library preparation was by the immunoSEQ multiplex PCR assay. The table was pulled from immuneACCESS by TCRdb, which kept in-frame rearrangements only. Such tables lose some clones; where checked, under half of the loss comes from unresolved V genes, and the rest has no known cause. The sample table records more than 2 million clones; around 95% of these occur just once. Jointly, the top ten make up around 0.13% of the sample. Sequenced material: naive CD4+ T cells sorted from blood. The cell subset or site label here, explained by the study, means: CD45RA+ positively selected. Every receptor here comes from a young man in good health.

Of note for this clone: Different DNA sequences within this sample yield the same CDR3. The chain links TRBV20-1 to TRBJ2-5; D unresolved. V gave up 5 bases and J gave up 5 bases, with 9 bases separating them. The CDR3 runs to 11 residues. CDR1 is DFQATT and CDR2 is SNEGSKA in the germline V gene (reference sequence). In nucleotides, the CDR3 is TGCAGTGCTCGCTGGGGTGAGACCCAGTACTTC. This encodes CSARWGETQYF.

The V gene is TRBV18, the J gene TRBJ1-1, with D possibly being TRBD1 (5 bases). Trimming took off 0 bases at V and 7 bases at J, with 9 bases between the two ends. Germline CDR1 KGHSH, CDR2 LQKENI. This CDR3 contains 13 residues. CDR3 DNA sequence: TGTGCCAGCTCACCACCCGGGGACGATGAAGCTTTCTTT. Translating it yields CASSPPGDDEAFF.

CDR3 in amino acids: CASRTIGAVTNEKLFF. The CDR3 nucleotides read TGCGCCAGCCGAACGATTGGGGCAGTGACTAATGAAAAACTGTTTTTT. The V gene is TRBV5-1, the J gene TRBJ1-4; D may be TRBD1 (5 bases). V lost 7 bases, J lost 2 bases, and 18 bases lay in between. Germline V gene lookup returns CDR1 SGHRS and CDR2 YFSETQ. The CDR3 length is 16 residues.

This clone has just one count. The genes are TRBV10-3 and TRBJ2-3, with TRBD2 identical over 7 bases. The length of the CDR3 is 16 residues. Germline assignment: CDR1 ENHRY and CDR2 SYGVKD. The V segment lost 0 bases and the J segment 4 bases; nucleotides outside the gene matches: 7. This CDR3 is CAISESSGKGPDTQYF. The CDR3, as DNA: TGTGCCATCAGTGAGTCCAGCGGGAAAGGCCCAGATACGCAGTATTTT.

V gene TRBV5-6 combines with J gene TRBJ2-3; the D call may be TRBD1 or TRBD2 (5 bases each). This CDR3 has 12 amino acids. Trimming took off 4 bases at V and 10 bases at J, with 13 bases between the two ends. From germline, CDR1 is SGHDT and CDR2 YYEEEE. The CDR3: CASSLLGTAQYF. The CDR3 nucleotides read TGTGCCAGCAGCCTACTTGGGACCGCGCAGTATTTT.

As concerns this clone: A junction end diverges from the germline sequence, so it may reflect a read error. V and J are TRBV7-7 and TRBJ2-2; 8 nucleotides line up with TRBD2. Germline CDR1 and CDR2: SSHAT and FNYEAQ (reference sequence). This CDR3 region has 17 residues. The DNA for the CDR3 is TGTGCTAGCAGCCCGGGTTTAGCGGGAACGAACACCGGGGAGCTGTTTTTT. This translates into CASSPGLAGTNTGELFF.

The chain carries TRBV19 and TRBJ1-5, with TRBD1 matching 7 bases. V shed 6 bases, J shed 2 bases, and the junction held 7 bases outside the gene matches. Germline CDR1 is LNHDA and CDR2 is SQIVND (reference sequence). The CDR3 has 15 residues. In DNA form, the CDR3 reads TGTGCCAGTAGCATCCAGGGGGGGGGCAATCAGCCCCAGCATTTT. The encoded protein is CASSIQGGGNQPQHF. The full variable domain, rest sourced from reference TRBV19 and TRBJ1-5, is DGGITQSPKYLFRKEGQNVTLSCEQNLNHDAMYWYRQDPGQGLRLIYYSQIVNDFQKGDIAEGYSVSREKKESFPLTVTSAQKNPTAFYLCASSIQGGGNQPQHFGDGTRLSIL.

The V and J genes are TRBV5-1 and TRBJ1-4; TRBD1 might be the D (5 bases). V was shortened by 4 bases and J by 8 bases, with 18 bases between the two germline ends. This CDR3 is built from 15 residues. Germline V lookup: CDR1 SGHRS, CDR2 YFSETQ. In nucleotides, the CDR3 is TGCGCCAGCAGCCCAACGGACACCTTGTCAGAAAAACTGTTTTTT. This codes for CASSPTDTLSEKLFF.

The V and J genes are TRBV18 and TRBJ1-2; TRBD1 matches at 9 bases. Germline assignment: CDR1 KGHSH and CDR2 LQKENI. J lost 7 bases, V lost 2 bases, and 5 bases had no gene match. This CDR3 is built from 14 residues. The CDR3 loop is CASSPEQGAFGYTF. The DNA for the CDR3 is TGTGCCAGCTCACCAGAACAGGGGGCTTTTGGCTACACCTTC.

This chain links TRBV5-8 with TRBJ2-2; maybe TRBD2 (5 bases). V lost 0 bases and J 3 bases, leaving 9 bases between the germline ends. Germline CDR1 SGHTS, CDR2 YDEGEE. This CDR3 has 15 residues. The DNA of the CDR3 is TGTGCCAGCAGCTTGGAGCTAGCCTACACCGGGGAGCTGTTTTTT. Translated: CASSLELAYTGELFF. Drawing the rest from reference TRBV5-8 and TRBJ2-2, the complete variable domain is EAGVTQSPTHLIKTRGQQATLRCSPISGHTSVYWYQQALGLGLQFLLWYDEGEERNRGNFPPRFSGRQFPNYSSELNVNALELEDSALYLCASSLELAYTGELFFGEGSRLTVL.

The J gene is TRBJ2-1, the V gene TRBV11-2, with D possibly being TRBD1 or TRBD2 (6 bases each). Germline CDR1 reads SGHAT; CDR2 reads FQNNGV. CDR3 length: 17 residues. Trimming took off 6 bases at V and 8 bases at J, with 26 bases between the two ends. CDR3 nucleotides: TGTGCCAGCAGACCCCGGGACCTCAAAGGGGGGTGGGATGAGCAGTTCTTC. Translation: CASRPRDLKGGWDEQFF. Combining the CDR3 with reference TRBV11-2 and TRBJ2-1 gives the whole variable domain EAGVAQSPRYKIIEKRQSVAFWCNPISGHATLYWYQQILGQGPKLLIQFQNNGVVDDSQLPKDRFSAERLKGVDSTLKIQPAKLEDSAVYLCASRPRDLKGGWDEQFFGPGTRLTVL.

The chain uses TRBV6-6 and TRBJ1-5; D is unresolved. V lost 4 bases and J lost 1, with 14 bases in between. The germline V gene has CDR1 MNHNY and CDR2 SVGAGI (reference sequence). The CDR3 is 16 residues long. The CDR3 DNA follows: TGTGCCAGCAGTTCTCTCCGGATTCAGAGCAATCAGCCCCAGCATTTT. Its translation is CASSSLRIQSNQPQHF.

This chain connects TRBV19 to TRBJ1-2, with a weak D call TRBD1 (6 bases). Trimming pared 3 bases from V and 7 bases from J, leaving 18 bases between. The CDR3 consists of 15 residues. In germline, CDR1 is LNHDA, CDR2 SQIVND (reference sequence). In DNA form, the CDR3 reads TGTGCCAGTAGTATCCGGGACACTCCGGGGCTTGGCTACACCTTC. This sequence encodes CASSIRDTPGLGYTF.

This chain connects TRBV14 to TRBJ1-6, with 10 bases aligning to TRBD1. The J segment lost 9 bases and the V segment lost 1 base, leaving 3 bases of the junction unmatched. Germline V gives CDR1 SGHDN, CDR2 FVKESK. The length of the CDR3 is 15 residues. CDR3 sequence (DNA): TGTGCCAGCAGCCAAGCCGGACAGGGGGGTTCACCCCTCCACTTT. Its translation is CASSQAGQGGSPLHF.

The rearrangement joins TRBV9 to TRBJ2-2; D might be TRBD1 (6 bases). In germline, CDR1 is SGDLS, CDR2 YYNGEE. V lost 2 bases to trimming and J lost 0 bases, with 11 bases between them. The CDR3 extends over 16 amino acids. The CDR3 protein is CASSVGWGPNTGELFF. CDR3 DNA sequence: TGTGCCAGCAGCGTCGGCTGGGGGCCGAACACCGGGGAGCTGTTTTTT. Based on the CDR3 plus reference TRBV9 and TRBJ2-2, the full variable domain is DSGVTQTPKHLITATGQRVTLRCSPRSGDLSVYWYQQSLDQGLQFLIQYYNGEERAKGNILERFSAQQFPDLHSELNLSSLELGDSALYFCASSVGWGPNTGELFFGEGSRLTVL.